The clone carrying this T cell receptor beta chain has only a few counts. The target antigen is unknown. The germline V gene has CDR1 SGHDT and CDR2 YYEEEE. The CDR3 has 11 amino acids. The germline V and J ends were trimmed by 3 bases and 5 bases, with 6 bases remaining between them. The data were taken from a study of beta chain features in type 1 diabetes. About the research overall: Sorted cell examination encompassed approximately 98,000,000 cells across all samples.

Study-wide findings and caveats: VDJ junctions from patients with type 1 diabetes contained fewer insertions and more deletions.

Investigators reverse transcribed all isolated RNA, so they sequenced expressed TCRB transcripts. TCRdb's copy holds only in-frame clones and misses some; the assay was immunoSEQ multiplex PCR. The sample lists approximately 150,000 clones, about 9.8% occurring once. V and J are TRBV5-6 and TRBJ2-7; TRBD1 might be the D (6 bases). This clonotype was sampled from a woman between 18 and 30 years old in good health. Sequencing was done on a sample of central memory CD4+ T cells from blood. CDR3 bases: TGTGCCAGCAGCTGGGACAACGAGCAGTACTTC. Protein sequence: CASSWDNEQYF.